This TCR beta chain was documented in a study of T cell responses to AZD1222 COVID-19 vaccine. V was clipped by 1 base and J by 6 bases; unmatched bases: 11. The V gene's germline CDR1 is MGHRA and CDR2 YSYEKL. The CDR3 is made up of 17 amino acids. Some clones are missing from TCRdb's copy, which holds only in-frame ones; the method was immunoSEQ multiplex PCR. The table includes about 88,000 clones, around 90% detected once. The chain joins TRBV4-1 to TRBJ2-2; 7 bases map to TRBD1. The material sequenced was peripheral blood, taken 28 days after the second AZD1222 dose. The sequence derives from an adult who received the AZD1222 COVID-19 vaccine. CDR3 residues: CASSQASPRQGPGELFF. CDR3 coding DNA: TGCGCCAGCAGCCAAGCCTCCCCCAGACAGGGACCCGGGGAGCTGTTTTTT.